Below, 10 T cell receptor beta chains from the same sample are listed, as sequenced in a study of response to subunit inactivated influenza vaccine. TCRdb reprocessed the RT-PCR reads with MiXCR, giving one entry per CDR3 protein. The data show around 320,000 distinct CDR3 sequences, about 20% seen once. This specimen consisted of PBMCs from blood, obtained approximately 22 months after vaccination. Receptors were obtained from a man between 50 and 69 years old who received an inactivated influenza vaccine.

The chain couples TRBV12-3 or TRBV12-4 to TRBJ2-7; TRBD1 matches 7 bases. The CDR3 contains 13 residues. J lost 2 bases, V lost 8 bases, and 6 bases had no gene match. The CDR3: CASGRQGPYEQYF. In DNA form, the CDR3 reads TGTGCCAGCGGTCGACAGGGACCCTACGAGCAGTACTTC.

The V call is TRBV2, the J call TRBJ2-1; 8 nucleotides align to TRBD2. From germline, CDR1 is SNHLY and CDR2 FYNNEI. The V gene end was trimmed by 7 bases and the J gene end by 4 bases; junction bases not matched to a gene: 9. The CDR3 totals 15 residues. CDR3 nucleotides: TGTGCCAGCATCAATTCGAGACTAGCGTACAATGAGCAGTTCTTC. Amino acids: CASINSRLAYNEQFF.

This clonotype was detected many times. The chain joins TRBV12-3 or TRBV12-4 to TRBJ2-1, with TRBD1 as a possible D gene (5 bases). This CDR3 contains 14 residues. V was clipped by 5 bases and J by 5 bases, with 13 bases between them. DNA of the CDR3: TGTGCCAGCAGTGACAGTTTCAGCAACAATGAGCAGTTCTTC. Its translation is CASSDSFSNNEQFF.

Many counts were recorded for this clonotype. The rearrangement uses TRBV6-2 or TRBV6-3 and TRBJ2-7; no reliable D call. Germline V lookup: CDR1 MNHEY, CDR2 SVGEGT. This CDR3 is built from 11 residues. V was clipped by 5 bases and J by 4 bases, with 6 bases between them. The CDR3 region has the DNA TGTGCCAGCAGTACCTTATACGAGCAGTACTTC. Translating gives CASSTLYEQYF.

The rearrangement uses TRBV2 and TRBJ2-1, with TRBD2 matching over 14 bases. V lost 1 base and J lost 9; bases outside the gene matches: 2. From germline, CDR1 is SNHLY and CDR2 FYNNEI. The CDR3 spans 15 residues. CDR3 bases: TGTGCCAGCAGTGAAGGACTAGCGGGGGGGTTTGAGCAGTTCTTC. Residues: CASSEGLAGGFEQFF.

This clonotype was seen more than once but under ten times. The rearrangement joins TRBV2 to TRBJ2-5; 11 bases fit TRBD2. Germline V gene data show CDR1 as SNHLY and CDR2 as FYNNEI. V lost 4 bases, J lost 2 bases, and 6 bases stayed unmatched. The CDR3 is 16 amino acids. CDR3 nucleotides: TGTGCCAGCAGTGGAGCTAGCGGGGGGCTACAAGAGACCCAGTACTTC. Translated: CASSGASGGLQETQYF.

The V call is TRBV5-1, the J call TRBJ2-5; 7 nucleotides agree with TRBD1. Germline CDR1 and CDR2: SGHRS and YFSETQ. The trim removed 4 bases at V and 0 bases at J, leaving 3 bases unmatched. CDR3 size: 14 residues. The CDR3 region has the DNA TGCGCCAGCAGCCCCGGGACAGACCAAGAGACCCAGTACTTC. It translates to CASSPGTDQETQYF.

The chain links TRBV7-8 to TRBJ1-1; D perhaps matches TRBD1 (5 bases). Germline CDR1 SGHVS, CDR2 FQNEAQ. The CDR3 covers 14 residues. V lost 5 bases and J 6 bases, leaving 16 bases between the germline ends. The CDR3 reads CASSLRLGTPEAFF. CDR3 in DNA: TGTGCCAGCAGCCTAAGGCTCGGGACTCCTGAAGCTTTCTTT.

Regarding this clonotype: One base away lies a much larger clone, so this may be a sequencing read error. The V and J genes are TRBV15 and TRBJ2-3, with D uncertain. The V gene lost 4 bases and the J gene lost 3 bases, with 2 bases spanning the gap. Germline-derived CDR1 and CDR2 are LNHNV and YYDKDF (reference sequence). This CDR3 is built from 11 residues. CDR3 sequence: CATSKTDTQYF. DNA for the CDR3: TGTGCCACCAGCAAGACAGATACGCAGTATTTT.

This chain links TRBV4-3 with TRBJ2-5; maybe TRBD1 (7 bases). Germline-derived CDR1 and CDR2 are LGHNA and YSLEER. The V and J ends lost 1 base and 3 bases respectively, with 15 bases between them. This CDR3 is 16 amino acids long. CDR3: CASSQALRGVEETQYF. DNA for the CDR3: TGCGCCAGCAGCCAAGCCCTCAGGGGGGTGGAAGAGACCCAGTACTTC.